This TCR beta chain derives from a study of shared clonotypes between healthy human individuals. Findings and limits, study-wide: How much donors shared clonotypes was expected to be affected by sequencing depth.

Measured with immunoSEQ multiplex PCR; TCRdb has only the in-frame clones, and not every one. The table has millions of clones, just over 90% seen once; the top ten hold under 0.45%. This CDR3 has 13 amino acids. V was cut by 2 bases and J by 14 bases, with 17 bases left in between. With respect to this clone: The antigen is not known.

Source material: naive CD4+ T cells from PBMCs. Indicated subset: CD45RA+ positively selected. The receptor was isolated from a man between 18 and 35 years old in good health. Some clones in this sample may be carry-over from other donors' samples. This chain links TRBV23-1 with TRBJ2-3; D not resolved. TRBV23-1 counts as an open reading frame of uncertain function. CDR3 nucleotides: TGCGCCAGCAGTCAAAGACCAGAATACCTTAGGTATTTT. It is translated as CASSQRPEYLRYF.